Presented here are 22 T cell receptor beta chains from one specimen sequenced in a study of naive and memory T cell subsets. Study-wide points: Possibly reflecting memory cells re-expressing CD45RA, a few larger clonotypes occurred in naive repertoires, especially CD8.

No antigen is known for these receptors. The beta constant-region primer was an equimolar mix of two oligonucleotides covering TRBC1 and TRBC2. Four rounds of PCR amplified the ligated cDNA using nested alpha and beta constant-region primers plus SP2. One entry per CDR3 protein, called by TCRdb with MiXCR from the UMI-ligation and nested PCR reads. The sample yields over 80,000 distinct CDR3 sequences, 11% seen once. The sample was naive CD4+ T cells from blood. These receptors were collected from a human donor in good health.

This clonotype came up many times. For the CDR3, the DNA is TGTGCCAGCAGCCGTTACCCTACAGGGTTGAACACCGGGGAGCTGTTTTTT. Translating it yields CASSRYPTGLNTGELFF. The chain couples TRBV7-2 to TRBJ2-2; TRBD1 might be the D (6 bases). There are 17 residues in the CDR3. Germline-derived CDR1 and CDR2 are SGHTA and FQGNSA. V was trimmed by 5 bases and J by 1 base, leaving 17 bases between them.

This clonotype has just a few counts. The gene calls are TRBV18 and TRBJ1-1; weak D call: TRBD1 (5 bases). The CDR3 extends over 14 amino acids. Trimming removed 0 bases at V and 4 bases at J, with 9 bases between. Germline-derived CDR1 and CDR2 are KGHSH and LQKENI. The DNA for the CDR3 is TGTGCCAGCTCACCACCGATGACAGTCACTGAAGCTTTCTTT. Its protein is CASSPPMTVTEAFF. The whole variable domain, remainder taken from reference TRBV18 and TRBJ1-1, is NAGVMQNPRHLVRRRGQEARLRCSPMKGHSHVYWYRQLPEEGLKFMVYLQKENIIDESGMPKERFSAEFPKEGPSILRIQQVVRGDSAAYFCASSPPMTVTEAFFGQGTRLTVV.

This rearrangement joins TRBV19 to TRBJ2-7; either TRBD1 or TRBD2 may supply D (6 bases each). Germline loops: CDR1 LNHDA, CDR2 SQIVND (reference sequence). Trimming took off 4 bases at V and 4 bases at J, with 11 bases between the two ends. This CDR3 contains 13 residues. The CDR3 is CASSNEGGYEQYF. The CDR3 bases are TGTGCCAGTAGTAATGAGGGGGGTTACGAGCAGTACTTC.

Ten or more counts support this clonotype. The chain joins TRBV18 to TRBJ2-5; D uncertain. Trimming took off 2 bases at V and 2 bases at J, with 6 bases between the two ends. Germline lookup yields CDR1 KGHSH and CDR2 LQKENI. This CDR3 has 13 residues. The DNA of the CDR3 is TGTGCCAGCTCACCAGTCAGACAAGAGACCCAGTACTTC. As protein: CASSPVRQETQYF.

The CDR3 reads CASSNRLADYEQYF. For the CDR3, the DNA is TGTGCCAGCAGCAATCGGCTAGCGGACTACGAGCAGTACTTC. The rearrangement links TRBV21-1 to TRBJ2-7; the table names TRBD2, a call not compared with the DNA. TRBV21-1 is a pseudogene locus. The CDR3 contains 14 residues.

This clonotype was recorded at least ten times. The genes are TRBV7-9 and TRBJ2-6; D is unresolved. Germline V lookup: CDR1 SEHNR, CDR2 FQNEAQ (reference sequence). This CDR3 is built from 17 residues. Trimming removed 5 bases at V and 0 bases at J, with 14 bases between. The DNA of the CDR3 is TGTGCCAGCAGCCGGGCAGGCTCTCCCTCTGGGGCCAACGTCCTGACTTTC. Translating it yields CASSRAGSPSGANVLTF.

A few counts support this clonotype. The chain recombines TRBV3-1 with TRBJ2-2; the D gene is possibly TRBD2 (6 bases). V dropped 0 bases and J dropped 4 bases, with 15 bases sitting between them. CDR1 and CDR2 (germline): LGHDT, YNNKEL (reference sequence). This CDR3 has 17 amino acids. CDR3 protein: CASSQDFGGGTTGELFF. CDR3 in DNA: TGTGCCAGCAGCCAAGATTTTGGTGGGGGGACCACCGGGGAGCTGTTTTTT.

The genes are TRBV2 and TRBJ2-7; weak D call: TRBD2 (6 bases). The CDR3 has 17 amino acids. V was shortened by 6 bases and J by 1 base, with 22 bases between the two germline ends. Germline CDR1 and CDR2: SNHLY and FYNNEI. The CDR3 nucleotides read TGTGCCAGCAGGGAACCGGGACTTCCCCGATCTTCCTACGAGCAGTACTTC. Translation: CASREPGLPRSSYEQYF.

The J gene is TRBJ2-6, the V gene TRBV20-1; TRBD2 agrees at 7 bases. CDR3 length equals 18 residues. V was pared by 0 bases and J by 0 bases, with 8 bases of the junction left unmatched. Germline-derived CDR1 and CDR2 are DFQATT and SNEGSKA (reference sequence). The CDR3: CSARDSRTRISGANVLTF. As DNA, the CDR3 is TGCAGTGCTAGAGATTCTAGGACTAGAATCTCTGGGGCCAACGTCCTGACTTTC.

This clonotype has just a few counts. V gene TRBV2 combines with J gene TRBJ2-1; weak D call: TRBD2 (5 bases). This CDR3 has 15 residues. Trimming stripped 6 bases from V and 9 bases from J, with 21 bases between. Germline CDR1 reads SNHLY; CDR2 reads FYNNEI. CDR3 residues: CASRVLTKSVGEQFF. The CDR3 DNA follows: TGTGCCAGCAGGGTTTTGACTAAATCGGTAGGTGAGCAGTTCTTC. The full variable domain, completed using reference TRBV2 and TRBJ2-1, is EPEVTQTPSHQVTQMGQEVILRCVPISNHLYFYWYRQILGQKVEFLVSFYNNEISEKSEIFDDQFSVERPDGSNFTLKIRSTKLEDSAMYFCASRVLTKSVGEQFFGPGTRLTVL.

V is TRBV7-2 and J is TRBJ2-1; 9 bases map to TRBD1. CDR1 and CDR2 from the germline V gene are SGHTA and FQGNSA. The CDR3 length is 18 residues. Germline trimming cut 5 bases from V and 0 bases from J; bases unmatched to any gene: 11. Here the CDR3 DNA reads TGTGCCAGCAGCCTAGACAGGGGGGGAACGAGCTCCTACAATGAGCAGTTCTTC. Residues: CASSLDRGGTSSYNEQFF.

V is TRBV6-1 and J is TRBJ2-7, with 11 bases lining up with TRBD2. The CDR3 has 16 amino acids. V shed 5 bases, J shed 4 bases, and the junction held 10 bases outside the gene matches. The V gene's germline CDR1 is MNHNS and CDR2 SASEGT. The CDR3 nucleotides read TGTGCCAGCAGTCCCCAGACTAGCGGGAATATTTACGAGCAGTACTTC. It yields the protein CASSPQTSGNIYEQYF.

A few counts support this clonotype. The V call is TRBV6-1, the J call TRBJ2-5; the match to TRBD2 covers 15 bases. The V gene's germline CDR1 is MNHNS and CDR2 SASEGT. CDR3 size: 17 residues. V trimming: 5 bases; J trimming: 0 bases; junction bases outside the gene matches: 4. The CDR3 region is CASSWTSGRDDQETQYF. CDR3 nucleotides: TGTGCCAGCAGTTGGACTAGCGGGAGGGATGACCAAGAGACCCAGTACTTC.

This clonotype was detected ten times or more. The chain links TRBV12-3 or TRBV12-4 to TRBJ2-7; 7 nucleotides agree with TRBD2. The length of the CDR3 is 16 residues. J was trimmed by 0 bases and V by 5 bases; bases with no gene match: 10. The CDR3 DNA follows: TGTGCCAGCAGTAACCGAGCGGGGCCCAGCTCCTACGAGCAGTACTTC. Translated, it gives CASSNRAGPSSYEQYF.

The rearrangement joins TRBV20-1 to TRBJ2-3; the match to TRBD2 covers 7 bases. Germline lookup yields CDR1 DFQATT and CDR2 SNEGSKA (reference sequence). J lost 0 bases, V lost 0 bases, and 6 bases had no gene match. This CDR3 is built from 16 residues. In DNA form, the CDR3 reads TGCAGTGCTAGAGATCCTGAAGCGGGGAGCACAGATACGCAGTATTTT. This sequence encodes CSARDPEAGSTDTQYF.

The rearrangement joins TRBV10-3 to TRBJ1-1, with D hard to call. V was cut by 4 bases and J by 11 bases, with 20 bases left in between. Germline assignment: CDR1 ENHRY and CDR2 SYGVKD. The CDR3 has 14 amino acids. This CDR3 is CAISVGRTNNRAFF. The CDR3 nucleotides read TGTGCCATCAGTGTAGGAAGGACTAACAATCGGGCTTTCTTT.

This clonotype was counted between two and nine times. The V and J genes are TRBV28 and TRBJ2-1; D remains ambiguous. The CDR3 totals 15 residues. Trimming pared 4 bases from V and 3 bases from J, leaving 13 bases between. Germline CDR1 reads MDHEN; CDR2 reads SYDVKM. CDR3 loop: CASSWRGSGYNEQFF. CDR3 bases: TGTGCCAGCAGTTGGAGAGGATCGGGCTACAATGAGCAGTTCTTC. Using reference TRBV28 and TRBJ2-1 for the parts outside the CDR3, the full variable domain is DVKVTQSSRYLVKRTGEKVFLECVQDMDHENMFWYRQDPGLGLRLIYFSYDVKMKEKGDIPEGYSVSREKKERFSLILESASTNQTSMYLCASSWRGSGYNEQFFGPGTRLTVL.

The chain uses TRBV20-1 and TRBJ1-2, with D perhaps TRBD1 (6 bases). Germline V gives CDR1 DFQATT, CDR2 SNEGSKA (reference sequence). The CDR3 is 13 residues long. V was clipped by 6 bases and J by 0 bases, with 11 bases between them. In nucleotides, the CDR3 is TGCAGTGCAAGGACAGCAGCTAACTATGGCTACACCTTC. Translating it yields CSARTAANYGYTF.

The chain is built from TRBV20-1 and TRBJ2-3; 7 bases align to TRBD2. This CDR3 contains 18 residues. V shed 8 bases and J 0 bases; nucleotides not matched to a gene: 20. The germline gives CDR1 DFQATT, CDR2 SNEGSKA (reference sequence). CDR3 sequence: CSFSSSSIAGGSTDTQYF. For the CDR3, the DNA is TGCAGTTTTTCATCCTCCAGTATTGCCGGGGGGAGCACAGATACGCAGTATTTT.

In the case of this clonotype: One end of the junction fails to match germline, which may point to a read error. The chain recombines TRBV13 with TRBJ1-1; 7 positions match TRBD1. The CDR3 totals 14 residues. Germline CDR1 is PRHDT and CDR2 is FYEKMQ (reference sequence). Written as DNA, the CDR3 is TGTGCCAGCATACGTCGGGACAGTCCGTTTGAAGCTTCCTTT. Translated: CASIRRDSPFEASF.

This clonotype has a handful of counts. The V call is TRBV10-3, the J call TRBJ2-1; TRBD2 aligns across 10 bases. Germline V gene data show CDR1 as ENHRY and CDR2 as SYGVKD. The CDR3 loop spans 16 amino acids. With 3 bases clipped from V and 9 bases from J, the junction kept 11 bases outside the gene matches. The CDR3 here is CAISDGTLAGAGEQFF. Written as DNA, the CDR3 is TGTGCCATCAGTGATGGTACGCTAGCGGGAGCGGGTGAGCAGTTCTTC.

Many counts were recorded for this clonotype. The chain recombines TRBV7-2 with TRBJ2-6; tentative D call: TRBD1 (5 bases). The length of the CDR3 is 18 residues. Germline V gives CDR1 SGHTA, CDR2 FQGNSA. The ends were cut back, 3 bases at V and 0 bases at J, with 15 bases in the middle. The CDR3 sequence: CASSLVQGKLSGANVLTF. CDR3 DNA: TGTGCCAGCAGCTTGGTCCAGGGAAAGCTCTCTGGGGCCAACGTCCTGACTTTC.